A selection of T cell receptor beta chains follows, all from one sample in a study of CD8+ T cells in alopecia areata. Generated by immunoSEQ multiplex PCR, the TCRdb table keeps only in-frame clones and is missing some. The sample holds roughly 230,000 clones, 40% to 45% seen once. Material: CD4+ T cells sorted from blood, obtained around week 36, from a patient treated with tofacitinib. The receptors originated from a human donor with alopecia areata. CDR3s include the opening cysteine and the closing phenylalanine or tryptophan. Fields, in order: CDR3 protein, CDR3 DNA, D gene, clone size, CDR3 length, V gene, J gene. A D gene is named only where the DNA matches it firmly. Not all rows give a size; the values are once, few, many and, for expanded clones, a class.

CDR3 protein: CASSLVRYEQYF
CDR3 DNA: TGCGCCAGCAGCTTGGTGAGGTACGAGCAGTACTTC
D gene: .
clone size: .
CDR3 length: 12
V gene: TRBV5-1
J gene: TRBJ2-7

CDR3 protein: CVLADRLGETQYF
CDR3 DNA: TGTGTCCTAGCGGACCGCTTGGGAGAGACCCAGTACTTC
D gene: TRBD2
clone size: .
CDR3 length: 13
V gene: TRBV30
J gene: TRBJ2-5

CDR3 protein: CASSAQGGTEAFF
CDR3 DNA: TGTGCCAGCAGCGCACAGGGTGGCACTGAAGCTTTCTTT
D gene: .
clone size: few
CDR3 length: 13
V gene: TRBV9
J gene: TRBJ1-1

CDR3 protein: CASSQTPGQGAEQYF
CDR3 DNA: TGTGCCAGTAGTCAAACGCCGGGACAGGGGGCCGAGCAGTACTTC
D gene: TRBD1
clone size: once
CDR3 length: 15
V gene: TRBV19
J gene: TRBJ2-7

CDR3 protein: CASSYRNTEAFF
CDR3 DNA: TGTGCCAGCTCGTACAGGAACACTGAAGCTTTCTTT
D gene: .
clone size: .
CDR3 length: 12
V gene: TRBV18
J gene: TRBJ1-1

CDR3 protein: CASSGRQGGSYNEQFF
CDR3 DNA: TGTGCCAGCAGCGGACGACAGGGCGGCTCCTACAATGAGCAGTTCTTC
D gene: TRBD1
clone size: .
CDR3 length: 16
V gene: TRBV9
J gene: TRBJ2-1

CDR3 protein: CASSGSQGGSYEQYF
CDR3 DNA: TGTGCCAGCAGTGGATCACAAGGGGGATCCTACGAGCAGTACTTC
D gene: .
clone size: .
CDR3 length: 15
V gene: TRBV6-1
J gene: TRBJ2-7

CDR3 protein: CASSQGTSGLGEQYF
CDR3 DNA: TGCGCCAGCAGCCAGGGAACTAGCGGTTTAGGCGAGCAGTACTTC
D gene: TRBD2
clone size: .
CDR3 length: 15
V gene: TRBV4-3
J gene: TRBJ2-7

CDR3 protein: CASSLGLAGYYEQYF
CDR3 DNA: TGCGCCAGCAGCTTGGGGCTAGCGGGGTACTACGAGCAGTACTTC
D gene: TRBD2
clone size: few
CDR3 length: 15
V gene: TRBV5-1
J gene: TRBJ2-7

CDR3 protein: CASSQGGRKDTEAFF
CDR3 DNA: TGTGCCAGCAGCCAGGGGGGCCGTAAGGACACTGAAGCTTTCTTT
D gene: TRBD1
clone size: few
CDR3 length: 15
V gene: TRBV11-3
J gene: TRBJ1-1

CDR3 protein: CASSPSGSSYNEQFF
CDR3 DNA: TGCGCCAGCAGCCCAAGCGGGAGCTCCTACAATGAGCAGTTCTTC
D gene: TRBD2
clone size: .
CDR3 length: 15
V gene: TRBV5-1
J gene: TRBJ2-1

CDR3 protein: CAISERRNRGTNTGELFF
CDR3 DNA: TGTGCCATCAGTGAGAGGAGGAACAGGGGAACGAACACCGGGGAGCTGTTTTTT
D gene: TRBD1
clone size: few
CDR3 length: 18
V gene: TRBV10-3
J gene: TRBJ2-2

CDR3 protein: CASSLQGTTDTQYF
CDR3 DNA: TGCGCCAGCAGCTTGCAGGGGACCACAGATACGCAGTATTTT
D gene: .
clone size: .
CDR3 length: 14
V gene: TRBV5-1
J gene: TRBJ2-3

CDR3 protein: CASSQLTENNEQFF
CDR3 DNA: TGCGCCAGCAGCCAACTTACAGAGAACAATGAGCAGTTCTTC
D gene: .
clone size: many
CDR3 length: 14
V gene: TRBV4-1
J gene: TRBJ2-1

CDR3 protein: CASSARGDQPQHF
CDR3 DNA: TGTGCCAGCAGCGCAAGGGGGGATCAGCCCCAGCATTTT
D gene: .
clone size: .
CDR3 length: 13
V gene: TRBV7-2
J gene: TRBJ1-5

CDR3 protein: CATAPGVGYGYTF
CDR3 DNA: TGTGCCACCGCCCCGGGGGTTGGCTATGGCTACACCTTC
D gene: .
clone size: .
CDR3 length: 13
V gene: TRBV6-5
J gene: TRBJ1-2

CDR3 protein: CASWTARRRGNIQYF
CDR3 DNA: TGTGCCAGCTGGACAGCCCGACGGAGGGGAAACATTCAGTACTTC
D gene: .
clone size: few
CDR3 length: 15
V gene: TRBV28
J gene: TRBJ2-4

CDR3 protein: CASSIRRTNTEAFF
CDR3 DNA: TGTGCCAGTAGTATCCGACGGACGAACACTGAAGCTTTCTTT
D gene: .
clone size: few
CDR3 length: 14
V gene: TRBV19
J gene: TRBJ1-1

CDR3 protein: CASSYSNAAKDGYTF
CDR3 DNA: TGTGCCAGCAGTTACTCGAACGCGGCTAAAGATGGCTACACCTTC
D gene: .
clone size: .
CDR3 length: 15
V gene: TRBV6-5
J gene: TRBJ1-2

CDR3 protein: CASSSGDSGFEAFF
CDR3 DNA: TGCGCCAGCAGCTCGGGGGACAGCGGATTTGAAGCTTTCTTT
D gene: TRBD1
clone size: .
CDR3 length: 14
V gene: TRBV5-1
J gene: TRBJ1-1

CDR3 protein: CAWSLTINTGELFF
CDR3 DNA: TGTGCCTGGAGTCTTACCATTAACACCGGGGAGCTGTTTTTT
D gene: .
clone size: .
CDR3 length: 14
V gene: TRBV30
J gene: TRBJ2-2

CDR3 protein: CASSFLAGGPQYF
CDR3 DNA: TGTGCCAGCAGTTTCCTAGCGGGAGGGCCGCAGTATTTT
D gene: TRBD2
clone size: .
CDR3 length: 13
V gene: TRBV27
J gene: TRBJ2-3

CDR3 protein: CASVNTGELFF
CDR3 DNA: TGTGCCAGCGTAAACACCGGGGAGCTGTTTTTT
D gene: .
clone size: .
CDR3 length: 11
V gene: TRBV6-1
J gene: TRBJ2-2

CDR3 protein: CASSDQTRLGEQFF
CDR3 DNA: TGTGCCAGCAGTGACCAGACAAGATTGGGGGAGCAGTTCTTC
D gene: .
clone size: .
CDR3 length: 14
V gene: TRBV25-1
J gene: TRBJ2-1

CDR3 protein: CSVGGLPKQETQYF
CDR3 DNA: TGCAGCGTCGGGGGACTACCCAAACAAGAGACCCAGTACTTC
D gene: TRBD2
clone size: few
CDR3 length: 14
V gene: TRBV29-1
J gene: TRBJ2-5

CDR3 protein: CASSLGQGNEQYF
CDR3 DNA: TGCGCCAGCAGCTTGGGACAGGGTAACGAGCAGTACTTC
D gene: TRBD1
clone size: few
CDR3 length: 13
V gene: TRBV5-1
J gene: TRBJ2-7

CDR3 protein: CSVDGSYYNEQFF
CDR3 DNA: TGCAGCGTGGACGGGAGCTACTACAATGAGCAGTTCTTC
D gene: .
clone size: .
CDR3 length: 13
V gene: TRBV29-1
J gene: TRBJ2-1

CDR3 protein: CARAGGIAEAFF
CDR3 DNA: TGTGCCAGAGCAGGGGGAATAGCTGAAGCTTTCTTT
D gene: TRBD1
clone size: .
CDR3 length: 12
V gene: TRBV2
J gene: TRBJ1-1

CDR3 protein: CASSQGTVNEQFF
CDR3 DNA: TGTGCCAGCAGTCAGGGGACAGTCAATGAGCAGTTCTTC
D gene: TRBD1
clone size: .
CDR3 length: 13
V gene: TRBV6-6
J gene: TRBJ2-1

CDR3 protein: CASSIGRFYSNQPQHF
CDR3 DNA: TGTGCCAGTAGTATTGGGAGGTTTTATAGCAATCAGCCCCAGCATTTT
D gene: .
clone size: .
CDR3 length: 16
V gene: TRBV19
J gene: TRBJ1-5

CDR3 protein: CASSPRDTDTQYF
CDR3 DNA: TGTGCCAGCAGCCCCCGGGACACAGATACGCAGTATTTT
D gene: .
clone size: .
CDR3 length: 13
V gene: TRBV9
J gene: TRBJ2-3

CDR3 protein: CASSLGPRVAGEETQYF
CDR3 DNA: TGTGCCAGCAGCTTAGGCCCCAGGGTAGCGGGAGAAGAGACCCAGTACTTC
D gene: TRBD2
clone size: .
CDR3 length: 17
V gene: TRBV13
J gene: TRBJ2-5

CDR3 protein: CASSLVRAQGTEAFF
CDR3 DNA: TGTGCCAGCAGTCTAGTCAGGGCGCAAGGGACTGAAGCTTTCTTT
D gene: .
clone size: few
CDR3 length: 15
V gene: TRBV13
J gene: TRBJ1-1

CDR3 protein: CASSPMLNRVLDTEAFF
CDR3 DNA: TGTGCCAGCTCACCAATGCTGAACAGGGTATTGGACACTGAAGCTTTCTTT
D gene: .
clone size: few
CDR3 length: 17
V gene: TRBV18
J gene: TRBJ1-1

CDR3 protein: CASSYRGRNEQYF
CDR3 DNA: TGTGCCAGCAGTTACAGGGGAAGAAACGAGCAGTACTTC
D gene: .
clone size: .
CDR3 length: 13
V gene: TRBV6-5
J gene: TRBJ2-7

CDR3 protein: CASSPQPLIPTEAFF
CDR3 DNA: TGTGCCAGCTCACCACAGCCCCTGATCCCCACTGAAGCTTTCTTT
D gene: .
clone size: .
CDR3 length: 15
V gene: TRBV18
J gene: TRBJ1-1

CDR3 protein: CSVAGQGVTEAFF
CDR3 DNA: TGCAGCGTCGCGGGACAGGGTGTCACTGAAGCTTTCTTT
D gene: TRBD1
clone size: few
CDR3 length: 13
V gene: TRBV29-1
J gene: TRBJ1-1

CDR3 protein: CASLLAGGWTDTQYF
CDR3 DNA: TGTGCCAGCTTGTTAGCGGGAGGCTGGACAGATACGCAGTATTTT
D gene: TRBD2
clone size: .
CDR3 length: 15
V gene: TRBV2
J gene: TRBJ2-3

CDR3 protein: CAWRPPGSSYEQYF
CDR3 DNA: TGTGCCTGGAGGCCCCCCGGGAGCTCCTACGAGCAGTACTTC
D gene: .
clone size: .
CDR3 length: 14
V gene: TRBV30
J gene: TRBJ2-7

CDR3 protein: CASSFYVEQFF
CDR3 DNA: TGTGCCAGCAGCTTCTACGTTGAGCAGTTCTTC
D gene: .
clone size: .
CDR3 length: 11
V gene: TRBV11-2
J gene: TRBJ2-1

CDR3 protein: CAWSVEWTRNEQYF
CDR3 DNA: TGTGCCTGGAGTGTAGAGTGGACGAGGAACGAGCAGTACTTC
D gene: .
clone size: few
CDR3 length: 14
V gene: TRBV30
J gene: TRBJ2-7

CDR3 protein: CASSPDRVNTEAFF
CDR3 DNA: TGTGCCAGCAGCCCCGACAGGGTGAACACTGAAGCTTTCTTT
D gene: TRBD1
clone size: .
CDR3 length: 14
V gene: TRBV7-8
J gene: TRBJ1-1

CDR3 protein: CASRSLAGDGEQFF
CDR3 DNA: TGTGCCAGTAGATCTCTAGCGGGAGATGGTGAGCAGTTCTTC
D gene: TRBD2
clone size: few
CDR3 length: 14
V gene: TRBV19
J gene: TRBJ2-1

CDR3 protein: CSVAVGYEQYF
CDR3 DNA: TGCAGCGTTGCTGTAGGCTACGAGCAGTACTTC
D gene: .
clone size: .
CDR3 length: 11
V gene: TRBV29-1
J gene: TRBJ2-7

CDR3 protein: CSVESGGSKNIQYF
CDR3 DNA: TGCAGCGTTGAAAGTGGTGGGTCCAAAAACATTCAGTACTTC
D gene: .
clone size: few
CDR3 length: 14
V gene: TRBV29-1
J gene: TRBJ2-4

CDR3 protein: CASSPGVGGTNTGELFF
CDR3 DNA: TGTGCCAGCAGCCCCGGAGTGGGCGGGACTAACACCGGGGAGCTGTTTTTT
D gene: .
clone size: few
CDR3 length: 17
V gene: TRBV7-9
J gene: TRBJ2-2